This T cell receptor beta chain was sequenced during a study of T cells in Graves' hyperthyroidism and ophthalmopathy. Study outcomes and limitations: Blood also carried most thyroid clonotypes expanded above 0.001.

It was RNA transcripts that yielded the amplified TCR beta CDR3 regions. HTBI primers were used for first-round RT-PCR of the TCR CDR3. TCRdb re-called the multiplex PCR reads with MiXCR, one entry per CDR3 protein. The sample carries roughly 300,000 distinct CDR3 sequences, around 23% recorded once. This clonotype has at least ten counts. Its target is not known. This CDR3 spans 16 amino acids. With 5 bases removed from V and 1 base from J, the gap between germline ends came to 14 bases. Germline V CDR1 and CDR2: SGHTA, FQGTGA. The specimen sequenced was blood. V is TRBV7-3 and J is TRBJ2-2, with TRBD1 as a possible D gene (6 bases). This TCR derives from a woman aged 45 to 65 with Graves' hyperthyroidism. CDR3 protein: CASSDSGTKNTGELFF. CDR3 coding DNA: TGTGCCAGCAGCGATTCAGGGACAAAGAACACCGGGGAGCTGTTTTTT.